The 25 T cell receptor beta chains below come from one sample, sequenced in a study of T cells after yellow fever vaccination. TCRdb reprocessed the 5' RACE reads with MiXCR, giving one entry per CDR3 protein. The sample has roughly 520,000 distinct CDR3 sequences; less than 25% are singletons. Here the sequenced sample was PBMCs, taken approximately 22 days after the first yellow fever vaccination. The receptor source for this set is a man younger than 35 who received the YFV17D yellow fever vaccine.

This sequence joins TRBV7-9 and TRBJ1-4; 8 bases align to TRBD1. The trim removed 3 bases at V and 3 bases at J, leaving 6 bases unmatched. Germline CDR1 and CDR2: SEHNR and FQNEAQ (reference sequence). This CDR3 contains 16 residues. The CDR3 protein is CASSFFQGAPNEKLFF. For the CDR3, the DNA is TGTGCCAGCAGCTTTTTCCAGGGGGCACCTAATGAAAAACTGTTTTTT.

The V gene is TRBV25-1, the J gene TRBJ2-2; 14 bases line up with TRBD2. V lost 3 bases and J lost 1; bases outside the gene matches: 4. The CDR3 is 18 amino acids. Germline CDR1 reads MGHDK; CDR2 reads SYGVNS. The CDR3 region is CASSDPGLAGGNTGELFF. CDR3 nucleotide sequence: TGTGCCAGCAGTGATCCCGGACTAGCGGGGGGGAACACCGGGGAGCTGTTTTTT.

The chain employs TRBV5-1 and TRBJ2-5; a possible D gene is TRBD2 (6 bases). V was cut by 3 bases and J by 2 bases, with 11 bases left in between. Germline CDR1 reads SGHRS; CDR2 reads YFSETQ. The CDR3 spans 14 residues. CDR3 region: CASSSGAPQETQYF. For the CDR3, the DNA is TGCGCCAGCAGCTCGGGAGCACCGCAAGAGACCCAGTACTTC.

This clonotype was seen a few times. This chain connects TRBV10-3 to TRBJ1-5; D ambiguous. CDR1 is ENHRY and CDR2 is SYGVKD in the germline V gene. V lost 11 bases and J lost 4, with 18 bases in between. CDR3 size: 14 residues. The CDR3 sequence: CASSEPQQNQPQHF. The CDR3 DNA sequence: TGTGCCTCCTCTGAACCCCAACAGAATCAGCCCCAGCATTTT.

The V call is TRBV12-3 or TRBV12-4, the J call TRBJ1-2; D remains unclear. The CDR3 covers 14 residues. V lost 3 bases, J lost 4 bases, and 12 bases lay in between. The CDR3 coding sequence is TGTGCCAGCAGTTTGTTGGGGATCGCCTATGGCTACACCTTC. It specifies CASSLLGIAYGYTF.

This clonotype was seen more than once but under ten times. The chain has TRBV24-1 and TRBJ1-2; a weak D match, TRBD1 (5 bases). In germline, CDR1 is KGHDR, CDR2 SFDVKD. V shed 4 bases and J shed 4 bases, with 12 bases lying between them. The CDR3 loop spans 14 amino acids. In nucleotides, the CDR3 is TGTGCCACCAGTGACTCTGGACAAGGCTATGGCTACACCTTC. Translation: CATSDSGQGYGYTF.

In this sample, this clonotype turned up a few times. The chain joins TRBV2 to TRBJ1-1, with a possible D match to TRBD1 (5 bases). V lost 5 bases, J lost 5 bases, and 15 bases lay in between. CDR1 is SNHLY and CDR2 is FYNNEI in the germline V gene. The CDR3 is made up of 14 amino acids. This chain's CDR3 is CASSYRLPGTEAFF. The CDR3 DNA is TGTGCCAGCAGTTACAGGCTCCCCGGGACTGAAGCTTTCTTT.

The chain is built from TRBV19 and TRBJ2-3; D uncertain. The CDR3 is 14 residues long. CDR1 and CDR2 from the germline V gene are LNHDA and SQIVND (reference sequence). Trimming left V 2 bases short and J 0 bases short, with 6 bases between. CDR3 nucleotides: TGTGCCAGTAGTATATCGAGTAGCACAGATACGCAGTATTTT. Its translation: CASSISSSTDTQYF.

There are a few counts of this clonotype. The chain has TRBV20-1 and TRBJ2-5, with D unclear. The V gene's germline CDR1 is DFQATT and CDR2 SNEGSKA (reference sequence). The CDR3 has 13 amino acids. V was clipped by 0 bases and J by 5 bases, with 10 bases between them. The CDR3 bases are TGCAGTGCTAGAGATGGGGTCCGGGAGACCCAGTACTTC. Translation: CSARDGVRETQYF.

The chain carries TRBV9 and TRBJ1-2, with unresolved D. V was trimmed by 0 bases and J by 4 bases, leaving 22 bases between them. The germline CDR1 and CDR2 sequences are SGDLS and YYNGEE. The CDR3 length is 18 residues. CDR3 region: CASSVAASSGGLSYGYTF. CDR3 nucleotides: TGTGCCAGCAGCGTAGCAGCCTCATCGGGAGGGCTTAGCTATGGCTACACCTTC.

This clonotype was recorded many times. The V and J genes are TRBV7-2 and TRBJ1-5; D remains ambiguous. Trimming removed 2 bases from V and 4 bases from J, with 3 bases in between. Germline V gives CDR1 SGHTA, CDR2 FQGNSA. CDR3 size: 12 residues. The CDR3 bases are TGTGCCAGCAGCTTATATAATCAGCCCCAGCATTTT. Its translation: CASSLYNQPQHF.

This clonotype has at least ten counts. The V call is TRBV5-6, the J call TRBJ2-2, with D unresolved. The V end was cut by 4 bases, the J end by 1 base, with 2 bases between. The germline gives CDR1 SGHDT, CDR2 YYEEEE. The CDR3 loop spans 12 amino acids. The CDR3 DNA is TGTGCCAGCAGCCAGAACACCGGGGAGCTGTTTTTT. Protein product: CASSQNTGELFF.

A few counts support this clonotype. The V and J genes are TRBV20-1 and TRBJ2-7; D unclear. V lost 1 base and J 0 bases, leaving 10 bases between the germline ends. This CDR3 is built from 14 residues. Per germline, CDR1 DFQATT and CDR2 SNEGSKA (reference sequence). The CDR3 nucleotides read TGCAGTGCTAGAGGGAGTACGAGCTCCTACGAGCAGTACTTC. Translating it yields CSARGSTSSYEQYF.

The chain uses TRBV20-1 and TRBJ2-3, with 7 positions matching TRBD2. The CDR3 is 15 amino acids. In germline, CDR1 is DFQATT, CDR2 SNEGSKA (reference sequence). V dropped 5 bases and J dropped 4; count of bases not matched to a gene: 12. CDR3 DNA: TGCAGTGCTCCAGACCTGCTAGCGGCGGCAGATACGCAGTATTTT. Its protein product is CSAPDLLAAADTQYF.

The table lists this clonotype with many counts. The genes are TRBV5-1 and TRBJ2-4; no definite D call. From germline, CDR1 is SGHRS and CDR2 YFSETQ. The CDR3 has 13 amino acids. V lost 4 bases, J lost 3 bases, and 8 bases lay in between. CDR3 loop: CASSISDKNIQYF. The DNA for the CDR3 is TGCGCCAGCAGCATTTCGGACAAAAACATTCAGTACTTC.

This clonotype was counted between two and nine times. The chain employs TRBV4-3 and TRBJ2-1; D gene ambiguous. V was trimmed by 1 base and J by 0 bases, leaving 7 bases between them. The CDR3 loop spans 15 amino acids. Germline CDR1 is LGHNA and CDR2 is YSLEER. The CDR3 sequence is CASSQGDNSYNEQFF. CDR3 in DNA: TGCGCCAGCAGCCAAGGGGATAACTCCTACAATGAGCAGTTCTTC.

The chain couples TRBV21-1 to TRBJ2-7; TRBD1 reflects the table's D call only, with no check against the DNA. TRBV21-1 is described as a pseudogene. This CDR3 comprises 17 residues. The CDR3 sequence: CASSNSKTGYPRYEQYV. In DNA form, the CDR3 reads TGTGCCAGCAGCAATTCCAAGACAGGGTACCCTAGATACGAGCAGTACGTC.

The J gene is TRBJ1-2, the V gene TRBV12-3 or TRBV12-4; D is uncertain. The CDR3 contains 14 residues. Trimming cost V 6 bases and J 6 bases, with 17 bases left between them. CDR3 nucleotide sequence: TGTGCCAGCAGCTCCGTCCAGAGCCTACATGGCTACACCTTC. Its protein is CASSSVQSLHGYTF.

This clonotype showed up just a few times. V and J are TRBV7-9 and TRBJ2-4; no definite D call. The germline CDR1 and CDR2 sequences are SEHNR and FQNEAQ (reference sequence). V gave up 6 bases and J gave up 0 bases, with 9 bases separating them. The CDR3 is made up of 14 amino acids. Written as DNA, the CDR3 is TGTGCCAGCAGTTCCGACTTAGCCAAAAACATTCAGTACTTC. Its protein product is CASSSDLAKNIQYF.

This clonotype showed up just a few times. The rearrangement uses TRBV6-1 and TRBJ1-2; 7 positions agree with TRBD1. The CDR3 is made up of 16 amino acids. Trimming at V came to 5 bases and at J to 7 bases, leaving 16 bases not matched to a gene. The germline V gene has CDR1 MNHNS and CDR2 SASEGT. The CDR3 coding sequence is TGTGCCAGCAGTCCACGACAGGGTAGCTTCGGTCGTGGCTACACCTTC. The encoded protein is CASSPRQGSFGRGYTF.

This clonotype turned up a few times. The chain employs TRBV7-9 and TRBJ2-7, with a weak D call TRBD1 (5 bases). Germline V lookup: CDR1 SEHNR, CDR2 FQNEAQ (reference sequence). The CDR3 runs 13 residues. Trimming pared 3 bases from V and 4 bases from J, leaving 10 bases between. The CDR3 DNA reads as TGTGCCAGCAGCTTTTTACCAGGGTACGAGCAGTACTTC. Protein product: CASSFLPGYEQYF.

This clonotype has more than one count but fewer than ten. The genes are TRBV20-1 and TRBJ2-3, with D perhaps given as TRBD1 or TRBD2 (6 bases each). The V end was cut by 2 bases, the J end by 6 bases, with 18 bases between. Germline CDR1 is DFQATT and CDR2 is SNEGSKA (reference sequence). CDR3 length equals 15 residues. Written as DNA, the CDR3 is TGCAGTGCTAGACCTGTGGGGGGCCGAACGGATACGCAGTATTTT. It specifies CSARPVGGRTDTQYF.

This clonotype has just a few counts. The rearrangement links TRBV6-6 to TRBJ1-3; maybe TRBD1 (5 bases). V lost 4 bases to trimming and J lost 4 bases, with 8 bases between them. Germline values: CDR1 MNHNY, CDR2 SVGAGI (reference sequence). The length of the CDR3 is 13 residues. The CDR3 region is CASSSTGGNTIYF. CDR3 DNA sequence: TGTGCCAGCAGTTCTACAGGAGGAAACACCATATATTTT.

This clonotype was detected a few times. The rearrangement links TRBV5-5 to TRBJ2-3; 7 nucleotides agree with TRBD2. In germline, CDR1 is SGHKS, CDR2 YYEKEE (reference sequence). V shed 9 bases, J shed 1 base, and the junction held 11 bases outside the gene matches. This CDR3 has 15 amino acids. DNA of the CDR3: TGTGCCACCAATAGAGTCGGACTAGGCACAGATACGCAGTATTTT. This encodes CATNRVGLGTDTQYF.

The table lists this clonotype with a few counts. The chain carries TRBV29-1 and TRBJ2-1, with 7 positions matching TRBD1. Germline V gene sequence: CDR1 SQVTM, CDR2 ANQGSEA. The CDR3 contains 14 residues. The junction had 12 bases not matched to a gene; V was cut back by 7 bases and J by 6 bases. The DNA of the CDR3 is TGCAGCGCCGAGGGACAGAGGAACATCAATGAGCAGTTCTTC. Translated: CSAEGQRNINEQFF.